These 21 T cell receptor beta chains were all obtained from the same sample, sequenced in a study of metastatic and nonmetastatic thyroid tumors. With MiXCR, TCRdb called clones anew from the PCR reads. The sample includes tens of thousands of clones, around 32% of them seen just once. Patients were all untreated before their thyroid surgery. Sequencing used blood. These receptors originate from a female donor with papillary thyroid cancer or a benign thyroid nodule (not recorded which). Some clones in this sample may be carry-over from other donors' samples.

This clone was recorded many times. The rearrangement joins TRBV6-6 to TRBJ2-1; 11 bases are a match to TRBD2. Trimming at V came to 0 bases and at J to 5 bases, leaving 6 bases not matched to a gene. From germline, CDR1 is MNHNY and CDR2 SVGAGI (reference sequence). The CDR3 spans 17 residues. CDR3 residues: CASSYSIALAGDNEQFF. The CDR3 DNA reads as TGTGCCAGCAGTTACTCGATAGCACTAGCGGGAGACAATGAGCAGTTCTTC.

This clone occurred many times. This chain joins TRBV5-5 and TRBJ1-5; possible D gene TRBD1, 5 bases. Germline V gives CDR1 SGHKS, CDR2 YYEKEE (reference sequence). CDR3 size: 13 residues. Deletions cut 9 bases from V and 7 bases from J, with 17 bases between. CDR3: CATALGAEQPQHF. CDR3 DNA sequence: TGTGCCACCGCGTTAGGGGCGGAGCAGCCCCAGCATTTT.

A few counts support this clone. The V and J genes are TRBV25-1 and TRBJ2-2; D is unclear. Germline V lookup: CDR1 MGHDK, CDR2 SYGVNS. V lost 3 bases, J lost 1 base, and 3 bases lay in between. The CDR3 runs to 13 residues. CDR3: CASSDENTGELFF. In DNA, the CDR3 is TGTGCCAGCAGTGATGAGAACACCGGGGAGCTGTTTTTT.

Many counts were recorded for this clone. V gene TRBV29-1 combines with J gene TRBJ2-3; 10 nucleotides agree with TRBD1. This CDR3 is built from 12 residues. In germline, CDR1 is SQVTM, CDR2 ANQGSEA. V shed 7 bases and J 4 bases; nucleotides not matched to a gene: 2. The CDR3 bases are TGCAGCGCGGGACAGGGGCCAGATACGCAGTATTTT. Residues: CSAGQGPDTQYF.

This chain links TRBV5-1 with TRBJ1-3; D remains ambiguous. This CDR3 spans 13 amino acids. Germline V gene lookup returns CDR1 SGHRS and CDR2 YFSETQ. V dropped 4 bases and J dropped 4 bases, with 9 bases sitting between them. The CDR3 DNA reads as TGCGCCAGCAGCCCACTCGGGGGAAACACCATATATTTT. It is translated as CASSPLGGNTIYF.

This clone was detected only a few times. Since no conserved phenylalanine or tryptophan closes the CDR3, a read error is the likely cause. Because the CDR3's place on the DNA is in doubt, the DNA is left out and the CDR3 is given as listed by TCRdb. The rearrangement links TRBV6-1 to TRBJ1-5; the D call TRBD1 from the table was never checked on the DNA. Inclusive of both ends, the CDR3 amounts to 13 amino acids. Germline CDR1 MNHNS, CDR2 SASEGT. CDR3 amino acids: CASEVRAGQPKHL.

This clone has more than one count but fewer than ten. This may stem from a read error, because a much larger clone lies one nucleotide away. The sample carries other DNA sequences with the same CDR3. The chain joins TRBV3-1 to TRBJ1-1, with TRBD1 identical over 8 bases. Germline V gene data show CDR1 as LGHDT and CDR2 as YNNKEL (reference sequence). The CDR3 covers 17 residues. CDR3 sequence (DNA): TGTGCCAGTAGCCACTCAGAAAGTGGGACAGGGAACACTGAAGCTTTCTTT. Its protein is CASSHSESGTGNTEAFF. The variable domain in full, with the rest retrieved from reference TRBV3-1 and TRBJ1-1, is DTAVSQTPKYLVTQMGNDKSIKCEQNLGHDTMYWYKQDSKKFLKIMFSYNNKELIINETVPNRFSPKSPDKAHLNLHINSLELGDSAVYFCASSHSESGTGNTEAFFGQGTRLTVV.

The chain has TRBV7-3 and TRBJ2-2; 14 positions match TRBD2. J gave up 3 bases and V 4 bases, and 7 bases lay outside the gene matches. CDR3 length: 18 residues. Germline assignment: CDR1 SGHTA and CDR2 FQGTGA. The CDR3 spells CASSSGTSGRGYTGELFF. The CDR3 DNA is TGTGCCAGCAGCTCTGGGACTAGCGGGAGAGGGTACACCGGGGAGCTGTTTTTT.

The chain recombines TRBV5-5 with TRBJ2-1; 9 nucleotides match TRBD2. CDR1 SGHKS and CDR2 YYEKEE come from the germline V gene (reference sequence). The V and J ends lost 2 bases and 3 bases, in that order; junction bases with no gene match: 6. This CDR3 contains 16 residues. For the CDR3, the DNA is TGTGCCAGCAGCTTCCCTCGTAGCGGGAGCTACAATGAGCAGTTCTTC. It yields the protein CASSFPRSGSYNEQFF. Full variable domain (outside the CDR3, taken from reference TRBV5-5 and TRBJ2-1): DAGVTQSPTHLIKTRGQQVTLRCSPISGHKSVSWYQQVLGQGPQFIFQYYEKEERGRGNFPDRFSARQFPNYSSELNVNALLLGDSALYLCASSFPRSGSYNEQFFGPGTRLTVL.

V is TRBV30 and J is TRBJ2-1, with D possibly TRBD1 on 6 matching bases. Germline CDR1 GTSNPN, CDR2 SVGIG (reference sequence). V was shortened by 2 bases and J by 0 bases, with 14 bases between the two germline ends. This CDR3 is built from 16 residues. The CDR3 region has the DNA TGTGCCTGGAGTTTCCCGCACAGGGTCTCCTACAATGAGCAGTTCTTC. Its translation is CAWSFPHRVSYNEQFF.

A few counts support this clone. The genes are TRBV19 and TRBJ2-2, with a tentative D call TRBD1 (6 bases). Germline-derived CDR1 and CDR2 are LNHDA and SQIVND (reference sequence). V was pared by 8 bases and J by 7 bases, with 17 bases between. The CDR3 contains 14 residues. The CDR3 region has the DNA TGTGCCAGTGCCTGGCAGGGGCGTAACGGGGAGCTGTTTTTT. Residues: CASAWQGRNGELFF.

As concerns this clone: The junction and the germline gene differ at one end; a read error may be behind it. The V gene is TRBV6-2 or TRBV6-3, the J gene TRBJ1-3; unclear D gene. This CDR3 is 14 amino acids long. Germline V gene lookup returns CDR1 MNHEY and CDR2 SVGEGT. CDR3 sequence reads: CASRAKGSGNTIYF. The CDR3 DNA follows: TGTGCCAGCAGAGCGAAAGGGAGTGGAAACACAATATATTTT.

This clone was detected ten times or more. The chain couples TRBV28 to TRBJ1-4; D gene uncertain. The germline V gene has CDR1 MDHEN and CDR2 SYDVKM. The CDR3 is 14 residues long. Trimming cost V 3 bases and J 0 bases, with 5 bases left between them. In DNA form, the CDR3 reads TGTGCCAGCAGTTTTGATGCAACTAATGAAAAACTGTTTTTT. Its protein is CASSFDATNEKLFF. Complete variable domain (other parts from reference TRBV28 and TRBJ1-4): DVKVTQSSRYLVKRTGEKVFLECVQDMDHENMFWYRQDPGLGLRLIYFSYDVKMKEKGDIPEGYSVSREKKERFSLILESASTNQTSMYLCASSFDATNEKLFFGSGTQLSVL.

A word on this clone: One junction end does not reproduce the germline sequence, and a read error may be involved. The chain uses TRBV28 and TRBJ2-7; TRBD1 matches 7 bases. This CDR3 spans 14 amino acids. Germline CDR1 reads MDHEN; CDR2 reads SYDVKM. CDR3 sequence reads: CASSLVGQTDEQYF. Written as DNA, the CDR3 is TGTGCGAGCAGTTTGGTGGGACAGACCGACGAGCAGTACTTC.

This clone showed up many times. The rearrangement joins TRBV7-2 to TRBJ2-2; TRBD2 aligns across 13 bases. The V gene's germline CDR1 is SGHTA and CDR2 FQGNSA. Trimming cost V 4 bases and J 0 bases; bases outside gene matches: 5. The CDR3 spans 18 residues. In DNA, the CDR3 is TGTGCCAGCAGCTCCGGACTAGCGGGGGCTACGAACACCGGGGAGCTGTTTTTT. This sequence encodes CASSSGLAGATNTGELFF.

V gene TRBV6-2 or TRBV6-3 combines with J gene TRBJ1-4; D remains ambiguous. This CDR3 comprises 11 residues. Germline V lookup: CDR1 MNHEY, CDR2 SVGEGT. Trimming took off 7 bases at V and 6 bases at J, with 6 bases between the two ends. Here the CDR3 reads CASIRHEKLFF. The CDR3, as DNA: TGTGCCAGCATACGACATGAAAAACTGTTTTTT.

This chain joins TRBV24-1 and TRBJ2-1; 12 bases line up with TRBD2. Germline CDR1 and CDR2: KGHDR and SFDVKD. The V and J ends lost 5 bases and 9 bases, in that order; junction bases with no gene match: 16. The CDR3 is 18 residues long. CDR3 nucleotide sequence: TGTGCCACCAGTGTTCCCCTAGCGGGAGGGTTTCGGGGGGGTGAGCAGTTCTTC. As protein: CATSVPLAGGFRGGEQFF.

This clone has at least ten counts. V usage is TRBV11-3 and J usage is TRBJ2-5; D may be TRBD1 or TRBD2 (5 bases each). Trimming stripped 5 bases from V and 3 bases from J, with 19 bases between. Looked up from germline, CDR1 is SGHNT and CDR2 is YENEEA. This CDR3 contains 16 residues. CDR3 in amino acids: CASSLGTFGPEETQYF. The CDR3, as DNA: TGTGCCAGCAGCCTAGGGACGTTTGGACCGGAAGAGACCCAGTACTTC. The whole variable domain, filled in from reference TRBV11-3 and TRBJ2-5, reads EAGVVQSPRYKIIEKKQPVAFWCNPISGHNTLYWYLQNLGQGPELLIRYENEEAVDDSQLPKDRFSAERLKGVDSTLKIQPAELGDSAVYLCASSLGTFGPEETQYFGPGTRLLVL.

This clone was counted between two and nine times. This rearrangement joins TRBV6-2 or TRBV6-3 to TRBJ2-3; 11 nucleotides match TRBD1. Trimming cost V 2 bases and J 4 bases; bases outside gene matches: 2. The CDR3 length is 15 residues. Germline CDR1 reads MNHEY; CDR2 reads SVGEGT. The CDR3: CASSYGTGGSDTQYF. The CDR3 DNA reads TGTGCCAGCAGTTACGGGACAGGGGGATCAGATACGCAGTATTTT.

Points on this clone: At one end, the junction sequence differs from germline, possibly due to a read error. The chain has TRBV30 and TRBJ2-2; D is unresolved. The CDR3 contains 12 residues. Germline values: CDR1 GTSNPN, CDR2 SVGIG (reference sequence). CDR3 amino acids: CAWSPFTVELFF. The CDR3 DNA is TGCGCCTGGAGCCCCTTTACCGTGGAGCTGTTTTTT. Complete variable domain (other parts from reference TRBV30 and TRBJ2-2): SQTIHQWPATLVQPVGSPLSLECTVEGTSNPNLYWYRQAAGRGLQLLFYSVGIGQISSEVPQNLSASRPQDRQFILSSKKLLLSDSGFYLCAWSPFTVELFFGEGSRLTVL.

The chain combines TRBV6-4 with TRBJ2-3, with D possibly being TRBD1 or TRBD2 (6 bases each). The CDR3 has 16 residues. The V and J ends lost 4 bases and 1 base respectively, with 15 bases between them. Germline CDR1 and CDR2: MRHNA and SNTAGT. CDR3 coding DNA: TGTGCCAGCAGTGCGGGGGCTAGTCCGGGCACAGATACGCAGTATTTT. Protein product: CASSAGASPGTDTQYF.